Listed below are T cell receptor beta chains from one sample, sequenced in a study of blood T cell repertoires in COVID-19. Here immunoSEQ multiplex PCR was the method, and the copy in TCRdb shows in-frame clones only, minus some. The table shows 120,000 or so clones, with 70% to 90% occurring only once. The sample was peripheral blood. All receptors derive from a man in his fifties or sixties with acute or convalescent COVID-19. Each CDR3 is given with its conserved first and last residue. D genes are given only for firm matches. Rows may omit the clone size; those that give it use once, few, many or a size class.

v_gene	abundance	j_gene	d_gene	CDR3aa	CDR3nt
TRBV28	once	TRBJ2-7	TRBD1	CASSSRGQGLSSFYEQYF	TGTGCCAGCAGTTCTAGGGGACAGGGGCTGTCTTCCTTCTACGAGCAGTACTTC
TRBV25-1	NA	TRBJ2-3	NA	CASSEADGRGQDTQYF	TGTGCCAGCAGTGAAGCTGACGGTCGAGGTCAAGATACGCAGTATTTT
TRBV10-3	NA	TRBJ1-1	TRBD1	CAISDRDRGTEAFF	TGTGCCATCAGTGACCGGGACAGGGGCACTGAAGCTTTCTTT
TRBV3-1/TRBV3-2	NA	TRBJ2-1	TRBD2	CASSQRGSGGYNEQFF	TGTGCCAGCAGCCAACGGGGGAGCGGGGGCTACAATGAGCAGTTCTTC
TRBV2	NA	TRBJ1-5	TRBD1	CASTEGRRTGSNQPQHF	TGTGCCAGCACCGAGGGTCGGAGGACAGGGAGCAATCAGCCCCAGCATTTT
TRBV15	NA	TRBJ2-1	TRBD1	CATSRDEGTGSNEQFF	TGTGCCACCAGCAGAGATGAAGGGACAGGGTCCAATGAGCAGTTCTTC
TRBV30	NA	TRBJ1-2	NA	CAWSLFEQTSYGYTF	TGTGCCTGGAGCCTCTTTGAACAGACTAGCTATGGCTACACCTTC
TRBV12-5	NA	TRBJ1-2	TRBD1	CASGFGDIQGALGYTF	TGTGCTAGTGGTTTCGGGGATATACAGGGGGCGCTTGGCTACACCTTC
TRBV11-2	NA	TRBJ2-7	NA	CASSGPGLTSYEQYF	TGTGCCAGCAGCGGGCCGGGACTCACCTCCTACGAGCAGTACTTC
TRBV18	NA	TRBJ2-5	TRBD2	CASSRPSISGRPQETQYF	TGTGCCAGCTCACGACCATCAATTAGCGGGAGACCCCAAGAGACCCAGTACTTC
TRBV15	NA	TRBJ1-1	NA	CATSREDLWNENTEAFF	TGTGCCACCAGCCGAGAGGACTTGTGGAATGAGAACACTGAAGCTTTCTTT
TRBV27	NA	TRBJ1-2	NA	CASSFPGAYGYTF	TGTGCCAGCAGTTTTCCAGGGGCATATGGCTACACCTTC
TRBV15	NA	TRBJ1-1	NA	CATSTIRFMNTEAFF	TGTGCCACCAGCACTATTCGCTTCATGAACACTGAAGCTTTCTTT
TRBV10-2	NA	TRBJ2-3	TRBD1	CASSERGPDTQYF	TGCGCCAGCAGTGAGAGGGGGCCAGATACGCAGTATTTT
TRBV12-3/TRBV12-4	NA	TRBJ2-3	NA	CASSHSSTDTQYF	TGTGCCAGCAGCCACTCTAGCACAGATACGCAGTATTTT
TRBV5-8	NA	TRBJ1-4	NA	CASSPRRGFGEKLFF	TGTGCCAGCAGCCCCCGGAGGGGATTTGGTGAAAAACTGTTTTTT
TRBV12-3/TRBV12-4	NA	TRBJ1-4	NA	CASSLRVREKLFF	TGTGCCAGCAGTTTGAGGGTACGAGAAAAACTGTTTTTT
TRBV12-5	NA	TRBJ1-2	NA	CASGNTGSYGYTF	TGTGCTAGTGGTAACACAGGGTCCTATGGCTACACCTTC
TRBV5-1	NA	TRBJ2-3	TRBD2	CASSSPGGRALDTQYF	TGCGCCAGCAGCTCCCCTGGGGGGAGGGCCTTAGATACGCAGTATTTT
TRBV11-3	NA	TRBJ1-3	NA	CASSLGYRYGNTIYF	TGTGCCAGCAGCTTAGGTTACAGATATGGAAACACCATATATTTT